This record concerns one T cell receptor beta chain sequence. The sample holds other DNA sequences that translate to the same CDR3. These data are taken from a study of shared clonotypes between healthy human individuals. CD4+ cells were split into CD45RA+ naive and CD45RA-negative memory subsets. The repertoire was sequenced with immunoSEQ multiplex PCR; TCRdb's copy has only in-frame clones and lacks some. The sample contains roughly 700,000 clones, around 67% of which appear only once. There are 15 residues in the CDR3. J lost 3 bases, V lost 2 bases, and 0 bases had no gene match. Germline V gene sequence: CDR1 MRHNA, CDR2 SNTAGT.

Sequenced material: memory CD4+ T cells sorted from blood. As to subset: CD45RA-negative fraction. The TCR sequence derives from a woman aged 25 to 45 in good health. The chain has TRBV6-4 and TRBJ2-3, with 12 nucleotides matching TRBD2. CDR3 in DNA: TGTGCCAGCAGTGACGGGACTAGCGGGACAGATACGCAGTATTTT. Its translation is CASSDGTSGTDTQYF.